Following are 8 T cell receptor beta chains from one sample sequenced in a study of T-cell reconstitution after alpha-beta-depleted transplantation in children. Molecular barcoding with unique molecular identifiers was used for the TCRbeta library. TCRdb redid the calling of the PCR reads with MiXCR, one entry per CDR3 protein. The table has some 200,000 distinct CDR3 sequences, roughly 9.1% seen once. This specimen consisted of PBMCs, mostly from graft donor cells, obtained 360 days after TCRalphabeta/CD19-depleted stem cell transplant. The receptors derive from a male patient between 2 and 10 years old who had a stem cell transplant for acute myeloid leukemia, so the T cells may come from the graft donor.

The CDR3 spells CASRPGTQPFTDTQYF. The CDR3 DNA is TGCGCCAGCAGGCCCGGGACTCAACCTTTCACAGATACGCAGTATTTT. V usage is TRBV5-1 and J usage is TRBJ2-3; possibly TRBD2 for D (6 bases). Germline V lookup: CDR1 SGHRS, CDR2 YFSETQ. The CDR3 totals 16 residues. V was clipped by 5 bases and J by 2 bases, with 18 bases between them. The full variable domain, rest sourced from reference TRBV5-1 and TRBJ2-3, is KAGVTQTPRYLIKTRGQQVTLSCSPISGHRSVSWYQQTPGQGLQFLFEYFSETQRNKGNFPGRFSGRQFSNSRSEMNVSTLELGDSALYLCASRPGTQPFTDTQYFGPGTRLTVL.

V gene TRBV29-1 combines with J gene TRBJ2-1; the match to TRBD1 covers 9 bases. The CDR3 totals 18 residues. V was clipped by 6 bases and J by 2 bases; unmatched bases: 17. CDR1 and CDR2 (germline): SQVTM, ANQGSEA. DNA of the CDR3: TGCAGCGTCCCCGGACAGGGGAAGCGGGATGAGGCCTACAATGAGCAGTTCTTC. Translating it yields CSVPGQGKRDEAYNEQFF.

There are many counts of this clonotype. The chain employs TRBV7-2 and TRBJ1-1, with 7 positions matching TRBD1. The V and J ends lost 4 bases and 4 bases, in that order; junction bases with no gene match: 6. Germline V CDR1 and CDR2: SGHTA, FQGNSA. The length of the CDR3 is 14 residues. As DNA, the CDR3 is TGTGCCAGCAGCTCGACAGGGATAAGCACTGAAGCTTTCTTT. Amino acids: CASSSTGISTEAFF.

This clonotype was counted between two and nine times. This chain uses TRBV18 with TRBJ1-3, with D tentatively TRBD1 (5 bases). Germline CDR1 KGHSH, CDR2 LQKENI. The CDR3 has 16 amino acids. V was clipped by 0 bases and J by 0 bases, with 9 bases between them. The CDR3, as DNA: TGTGCCAGCTCACCACCGAGGGGTATCTCTGGAAACACCATATATTTT. Translated: CASSPPRGISGNTIYF. Complete variable domain (other parts from reference TRBV18 and TRBJ1-3): NAGVMQNPRHLVRRRGQEARLRCSPMKGHSHVYWYRQLPEEGLKFMVYLQKENIIDESGMPKERFSAEFPKEGPSILRIQQVVRGDSAAYFCASSPPRGISGNTIYFGEGSWLTVV.

This clonotype was observed at least ten times. This chain connects TRBV15 to TRBJ2-1; a weak D match, TRBD2 (6 bases). The germline gives CDR1 LNHNV, CDR2 YYDKDF (reference sequence). The V gene lost 8 bases and the J gene lost 9 bases, with 23 bases spanning the gap. This CDR3 is built from 15 residues. CDR3 sequence reads: CATWGDPPGSSEQFF. CDR3 nucleotide sequence: TGTGCCACCTGGGGGGACCCACCAGGGTCGAGTGAGCAGTTCTTC.

There are a few counts of this clonotype. The gene calls are TRBV29-1 and TRBJ2-5; 7 nucleotides agree with TRBD1. Germline V gene lookup returns CDR1 SQVTM and CDR2 ANQGSEA. V lost 4 bases to trimming and J lost 5 bases; unmatched junction nucleotides: 16. There are 16 residues in the CDR3. CDR3 sequence reads: CSVGGTALPHGETQYF. The CDR3 coding sequence is TGCAGCGTTGGAGGGACAGCGCTCCCCCACGGGGAGACCCAGTACTTC.

The CDR3 spells CASSPQTGVGTEAFF. Written as DNA, the CDR3 is TGCGCCAGCAGCCCCCAGACAGGGGTGGGTACTGAAGCTTTCTTT. The chain links TRBV5-1 to TRBJ1-1; 8 nucleotides agree with TRBD1. This CDR3 spans 15 amino acids. Germline V gene lookup returns CDR1 SGHRS and CDR2 YFSETQ. The J segment lost 5 bases and the V segment lost 4 bases, leaving 10 bases of the junction unmatched.

The chain joins TRBV20-1 to TRBJ2-3; no reliable D call. The CDR3 spans 10 residues. Germline V gene data show CDR1 as DFQATT and CDR2 as SNEGSKA (reference sequence). Trimming stripped 8 bases from V and 0 bases from J, with 3 bases between. In DNA form, the CDR3 reads TGCAGTCCAAGCACAGATACGCAGTATTTT. This gives the protein CSPSTDTQYF.